The T cell receptor (beta chain) described here comes from a study of cytotoxic CD8 clonotypes in ibrutinib-treated CLL. Study-level information: IGHV unmutated 17 to 18; relapsed/refractory around twelve; treatment-naive approximately 16. The response samples were taken once patients had been treated for a median of about 12 months, range 6 to 36. The sample average was 255,043 productive templates and roughly 90,000 productive rearrangements.

Germline lookup yields CDR1 LNHDA and CDR2 SQIVND (reference sequence). V dropped 1 base and J dropped 2 bases, with 11 bases sitting between them. The CDR3 runs 15 residues. On this clone itself: Its antigen is undetermined.

The study, taken as a whole, reports: Baseline levels of clonality went above those of age-matched healthy donors and moved with circulating CD8+ T-cell counts.

Repertoires were generated with immunoSEQ multiplex PCR, while TCRdb's copy carries only in-frame clones and drops some. Counted here are more than 140,000 clones, approximately 77% occurring once; the ten biggest clones make up 25% to 30%. This receptor was identified in a human donor with chronic lymphocytic leukemia. The chain carries TRBV19 and TRBJ1-1; D not certain. The starting material was PBMCs, obtained after 12 months of ibrutinib treatment. CDR3 in DNA: TGTGCCAGTAGTATAGGGGCGTCGCAAAACACTGAAGCTTTCTTT. Translation gives CASSIGASQNTEAFF. Based on the CDR3 plus reference TRBV19 and TRBJ1-1, the full variable domain is DGGITQSPKYLFRKEGQNVTLSCEQNLNHDAMYWYRQDPGQGLRLIYYSQIVNDFQKGDIAEGYSVSREKKESFPLTVTSAQKNPTAFYLCASSIGASQNTEAFFGQGTRLTVV.